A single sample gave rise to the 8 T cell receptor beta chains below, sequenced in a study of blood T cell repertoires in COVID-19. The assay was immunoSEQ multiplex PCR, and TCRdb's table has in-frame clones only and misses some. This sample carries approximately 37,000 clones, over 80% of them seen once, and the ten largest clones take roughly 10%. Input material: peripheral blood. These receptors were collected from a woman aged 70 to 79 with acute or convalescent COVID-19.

The CDR3 DNA sequence: TGTGCCAGCAGTTATCCCTCATGGTCCTTTCAACCCCGCGAGGGAGGCTATGGCTACACCTTC. It translates to CASSYPSWSFQPREGGYGYTF. The chain recombines TRBV6-7 with TRBJ1-2; no definite D call. TRBV6-7 is filed as an ORF, its function uncertain. This CDR3 region has 21 residues. V dropped 3 bases and J dropped 4 bases, with 33 bases sitting between them.

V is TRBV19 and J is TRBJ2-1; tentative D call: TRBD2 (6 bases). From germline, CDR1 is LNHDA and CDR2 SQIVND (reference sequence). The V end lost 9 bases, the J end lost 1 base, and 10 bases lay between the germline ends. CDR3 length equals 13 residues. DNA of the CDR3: TGTGCCAGCGAGGGACTTTCCTACAATGAGCAGTTCTTC. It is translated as CASEGLSYNEQFF. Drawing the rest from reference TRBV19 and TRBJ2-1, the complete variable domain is DGGITQSPKYLFRKEGQNVTLSCEQNLNHDAMYWYRQDPGQGLRLIYYSQIVNDFQKGDIAEGYSVSREKKESFPLTVTSAQKNPTAFYLCASEGLSYNEQFFGPGTRLTVL.

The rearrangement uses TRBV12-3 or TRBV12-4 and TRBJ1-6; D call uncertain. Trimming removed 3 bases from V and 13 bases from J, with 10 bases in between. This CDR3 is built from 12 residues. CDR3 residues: CASSLQVSPLHF. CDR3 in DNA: TGTGCCAGCAGTTTGCAGGTTTCCCCCCTCCACTTT.

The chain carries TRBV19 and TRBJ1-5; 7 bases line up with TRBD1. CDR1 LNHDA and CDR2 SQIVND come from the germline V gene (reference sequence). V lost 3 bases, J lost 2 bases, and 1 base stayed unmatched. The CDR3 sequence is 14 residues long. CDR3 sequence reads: CASSMQGGNQPQHF. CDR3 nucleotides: TGTGCCAGTAGTATGCAGGGGGGCAATCAGCCCCAGCATTTT.

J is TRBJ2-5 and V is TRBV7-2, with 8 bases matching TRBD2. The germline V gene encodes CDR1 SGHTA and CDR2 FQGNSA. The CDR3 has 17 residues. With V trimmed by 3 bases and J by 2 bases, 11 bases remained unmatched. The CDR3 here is CASSLTGGQPIQETQYF. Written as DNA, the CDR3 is TGTGCCAGCAGCTTGACGGGAGGGCAACCAATTCAAGAGACCCAGTACTTC.

The CDR3 coding sequence is TGTGCCAGCAGTTTAGTTTCATTGACAGGGGGCGGTTCACCCCTCCACTTT. Encoded protein: CASSLVSLTGGGSPLHF. J is TRBJ1-6 and V is TRBV27; 10 nucleotides line up with TRBD1. Germline V CDR1 and CDR2: MNHEY, SMNVEV (reference sequence). The CDR3 totals 17 residues. J gave up 9 bases and V 2 bases, and 10 bases lay outside the gene matches.

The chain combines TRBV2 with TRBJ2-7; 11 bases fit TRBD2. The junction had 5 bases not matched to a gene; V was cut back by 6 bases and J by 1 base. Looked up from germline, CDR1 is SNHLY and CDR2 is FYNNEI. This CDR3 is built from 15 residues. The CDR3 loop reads CASRLLAGVSYEQYV. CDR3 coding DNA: TGTGCCAGCAGATTACTAGCGGGAGTTTCCTACGAGCAGTACGTC.

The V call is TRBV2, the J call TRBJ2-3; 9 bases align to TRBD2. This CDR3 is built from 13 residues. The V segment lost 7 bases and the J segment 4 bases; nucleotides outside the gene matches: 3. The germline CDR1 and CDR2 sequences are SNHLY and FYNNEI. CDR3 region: CASKAGGSDTQYF. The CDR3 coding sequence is TGTGCCAGCAAGGCGGGGGGGTCAGATACGCAGTATTTT.